This TCR beta chain was recorded in a study of cytomegalovirus exposure and HLA in healthy donors. General study findings and limits: Later examination showed HLA-associated TCR beta chains had greater clonal expansion than equally common others. It has been reported that TCR beta sequences accurately predicted the HLA-A and HLA-B alleles of most subjects.

Both 60 Vbeta primers and 13 Jbeta primers went into the PCR. Profiled with immunoSEQ multiplex PCR; TCRdb holds only in-frame clones, not every one. There are around 160,000 clones in the sample; approximately 83% occur only once, and about a tenth lies in the top ten. This clone was seen only a few times. The target antigen is unknown. In germline, CDR1 is LGHNA, CDR2 YSLEER. V lost 0 bases, J lost 1 base, and 10 bases lay in between. There are 15 residues in the CDR3. The origin of this receptor is a man between 18 and 29 years old in good health and CMV-seropositive. The sequenced sample consisted of PBMCs. This sequence joins TRBV4-3 and TRBJ2-7; no clear D. The CDR3 DNA sequence: TGCGCCAGCAGCCAAGATTTGGCTTATTCCTACGAGCAGTACTTC. Translated, it gives CASSQDLAYSYEQYF.